A single sample gave rise to the 18 T cell receptor beta chains below, sequenced in a study of vaccination effects on CD4 cells after COVID-19. Antigen-specific CD4+ T cells were expanded with viral peptide pools in the ViraFEST assay before sequencing. Having been cultured for around nine days, the cells underwent CD4+ T cell isolation. The person had PCR-confirmed SARS-CoV-2 infection between March and December 2020. For these TCRs, the target antigens are not known. The table came from immunoSEQ multiplex PCR; TCRdb's copy has only in-frame clones and leaves some out. The data contain under 60,000 clones, about 77% of them singletons. Material: CD4+ T cells from PBMCs cultured with HIV peptides, obtained before COVID-19 vaccination. Subset given: HIV-1 Nef peptide pool negative control/reference culture. The source is a human donor who had a prior SARS-CoV-2 infection.

For the CDR3, the DNA is TGTGCCAGCTCACCGATCGGGGGTAATTCACCCCTCCACTTT. This translates into CASSPIGGNSPLHF. The chain has TRBV18 and TRBJ1-6; a weak D match, TRBD1 (5 bases). The V gene lost 3 bases and the J gene lost 6 bases, with 9 bases spanning the gap. The CDR3 is 14 residues long. Germline V gene lookup returns CDR1 KGHSH and CDR2 LQKENI. The whole variable domain, filled in from reference TRBV18 and TRBJ1-6, reads NAGVMQNPRHLVRRRGQEARLRCSPMKGHSHVYWYRQLPEEGLKFMVYLQKENIIDESGMPKERFSAEFPKEGPSILRIQQVVRGDSAAYFCASSPIGGNSPLHFGNGTRLTVT.

This clone was picked up a small number of times. The chain carries TRBV11-3 and TRBJ2-7; 8 bases line up with TRBD1. The length of the CDR3 is 17 residues. V dropped 0 bases and J dropped 3; count of bases not matched to a gene: 10. Germline-derived CDR1 and CDR2 are SGHNT and YENEEA. CDR3 DNA sequence: TGTGCCAGCAGCTTAGATTCTCGACAGGGGATCGTCTACGAGCAGTACTTC. This sequence encodes CASSLDSRQGIVYEQYF.

The chain is built from TRBV11-3 and TRBJ2-1, with D unclear. Trimming shortened V by 5 bases and J by 9 bases, and 17 bases separated the two germline ends. Germline V gene data show CDR1 as SGHNT and CDR2 as YENEEA. The CDR3 covers 14 residues. CDR3 amino acids: CASSPAAATIEQFF. The DNA of the CDR3 is TGTGCCAGCAGCCCGGCGGCAGCCACAATTGAGCAGTTCTTC.

There are a few counts of this clone. This chain uses TRBV9 with TRBJ2-7, with a possible D match to TRBD1 (6 bases). Germline V gene data show CDR1 as SGDLS and CDR2 as YYNGEE. This CDR3 contains 14 residues. The V gene lost 2 bases and the J gene lost 0 bases, with 9 bases spanning the gap. The DNA for the CDR3 is TGTGCCAGCAGCGTCACAGGGAACTCCTACGAGCAGTACTTC. Protein: CASSVTGNSYEQYF.

This clone was seen more than once but under ten times. CDR3 loop: CASSDIGLEQYF. DNA of the CDR3: TGTGCCAGCAGCGATATAGGTCTCGAGCAGTACTTC. This chain joins TRBV3-1 (or the pseudogene TRBV3-2) and TRBJ2-7; no firm D call. The germline V gene encodes CDR1 LGHDT and CDR2 YNNKEL (reference sequence). Trimming shortened V by 5 bases and J by 6 bases, and 11 bases separated the two germline ends. This CDR3 has 12 residues.

The chain has TRBV23-1 and TRBJ1-2; TRBD1 agrees at 7 bases. TRBV23-1 is designated an ORF whose function remains uncertain. This CDR3 has 17 amino acids. V shed 2 bases, J shed 1 base, and the junction held 10 bases outside the gene matches. In DNA form, the CDR3 reads TGCGCCAGCAGTCAAGAAATAAGGGGGACAGATAACTATGGCTACACCTTC. Translation: CASSQEIRGTDNYGYTF.

In nucleotides, the CDR3 is TGTGCCAGCAGCGTCGGGACAGTTAATTCACCCCTCCACTTT. It translates to CASSVGTVNSPLHF. This chain connects TRBV9 to TRBJ1-6; TRBD1 matches 7 bases. V dropped 2 bases and J dropped 6; count of bases not matched to a gene: 2. This CDR3 region has 14 residues. CDR1 is SGDLS and CDR2 is YYNGEE in the germline V gene.

In its sample, this clone was seen a few times. The rearrangement links TRBV28 to TRBJ2-7; 9 bases match TRBD1. V was clipped by 6 bases and J by 7 bases; unmatched bases: 13. This CDR3 spans 15 amino acids. Germline loops: CDR1 MDHEN, CDR2 SYDVKM. CDR3: CASSPPGTGRYEQYF. For the CDR3, the DNA is TGTGCCAGCAGCCCTCCCGGGACAGGGCGATATGAGCAGTACTTC.

The chain links TRBV4-2 to TRBJ2-7; tentative D call: TRBD2 (5 bases). The CDR3 length is 14 residues. V lost 5 bases and J lost 1, with 12 bases in between. Germline V gene sequence: CDR1 LGHNA, CDR2 YNFKEQ. CDR3 residues: CASSISLGSYEQYF. The CDR3, as DNA: TGTGCCAGCAGCATATCACTAGGGTCCTACGAGCAGTACTTC.

This chain joins TRBV10-3 and TRBJ2-3; D tentatively reads TRBD1 or TRBD2 (6 bases each). Germline CDR1 and CDR2: ENHRY and SYGVKD. The CDR3 extends over 21 amino acids. V shed 0 bases and J shed 2 bases, with 27 bases lying between them. The CDR3 bases are TGTGCCATCAGTGAGTCGGGGCCTGTGGCCGGGGGCCGGGCCTTCACAGATACGCAGTATTTT. It codes for CAISESGPVAGGRAFTDTQYF.

The J gene is TRBJ2-3, the V gene TRBV20-1; no reliable D call. This CDR3 is 11 amino acids long. The germline CDR1 and CDR2 sequences are DFQATT and SNEGSKA (reference sequence). The CDR3 loop is CSQRAGDTQYF. DNA of the CDR3: TGCAGCCAACGTGCCGGGGATACGCAGTATTTT.

This sequence joins TRBV5-1 and TRBJ2-3; TRBD1 agrees at 8 bases. V shed 3 bases, J shed 3 bases, and the junction held 6 bases outside the gene matches. CDR3 length: 15 residues. Germline loops: CDR1 SGHRS, CDR2 YFSETQ. This chain's CDR3 is CASSYDRGRTDTQYF. The CDR3 DNA is TGCGCCAGCAGCTACGACAGGGGCCGGACAGATACGCAGTATTTT.

The J gene is TRBJ1-6, the V gene TRBV5-4; unclear D gene. The CDR3 totals 14 residues. CDR1 is SGHNT, CDR2 YYREEE, per germline (reference sequence). The V end was cut by 0 bases, the J end by 6 bases, with 7 bases between. The CDR3 loop reads CASSLAWVNSPLHF. The CDR3 DNA follows: TGTGCCAGCAGCTTGGCTTGGGTTAATTCACCCCTCCACTTT.

The CDR3 DNA reads as TGCGCCAGCAGTGACGATGGCGGACCTAGCACAGATACGCAGTATTTT. The encoded protein is CASSDDGGPSTDTQYF. The chain employs TRBV10-2 and TRBJ2-3; D is uncertain. This CDR3 is 16 amino acids long. Per the germline V gene, CDR1 is WSHSY and CDR2 is SAAADI. Trimming shortened V by 3 bases and J by 0 bases, and 13 bases separated the two germline ends.

V and J are TRBV5-4 and TRBJ2-1, with 7 bases lining up with TRBD2. Trimming at V came to 0 bases and at J to 5 bases, leaving 2 bases not matched to a gene. The CDR3 runs 14 residues. CDR1 is SGHNT and CDR2 is YYREEE in the germline V gene (reference sequence). CDR3 protein: CASSLGLANNEQFF. The DNA of the CDR3 is TGTGCCAGCAGCTTGGGACTAGCAAACAATGAGCAGTTCTTC.

The chain joins TRBV9 to TRBJ2-3; the D call may be TRBD1 or TRBD2 (5 bases each). From germline, CDR1 is SGDLS and CDR2 YYNGEE. CDR3 length: 13 amino acids. V was trimmed by 4 bases and J by 4 bases, leaving 10 bases between them. CDR3 sequence (DNA): TGTGCCAGCAGCAAGGGACGGCCAGATACGCAGTATTTT. This encodes CASSKGRPDTQYF.

The chain couples TRBV3-1 (or the pseudogene TRBV3-2) to TRBJ2-3; D assignment may be TRBD1 or TRBD2 (5 bases each). Trimming removed 2 bases at V and 1 base at J, with 10 bases between. The germline V gene encodes CDR1 LGHDT and CDR2 YNNKEL (reference sequence). The CDR3 totals 15 residues. This CDR3 reads CASSQPGRGTDTQYF. Here the CDR3 DNA reads TGTGCCAGCAGCCAACCGGGACGTGGCACAGATACGCAGTATTTT.

V gene TRBV3-1 (or the pseudogene TRBV3-2) combines with J gene TRBJ2-7, with D perhaps TRBD1 (6 bases). The germline V gene encodes CDR1 LGHDT and CDR2 YNNKEL (reference sequence). Between the trimmed V and J ends, which lost 0 bases and 0 bases, there was a span of 18 bases. The CDR3 runs to 18 residues. The CDR3: CASSQEWDTTSNSYEQYF. The CDR3 nucleotides read TGTGCCAGCAGCCAAGAGTGGGACACCACCTCGAACTCCTACGAGCAGTACTTC.